This is a list of T cell receptor beta chains from one sample in a study of cytomegalovirus exposure and HLA in healthy donors. Sequenced by immunoSEQ multiplex PCR; TCRdb stores in-frame clones only, minus some. The data show under 130,000 clones, with around 70% seen just once and under 1.5% held by the top ten. Sample: PBMCs. The source of these receptors is a man aged 40-50 years in good health and CMV-seronegative. Each CDR3 is given with its conserved first and last residue. Fields, in order: J gene, clone size, V gene, CDR3 protein. Only part of the rows carry a size: once, few, many, or a class if the clone is expanded.

J gene: TRBJ1-1; clone size: -; V gene: TRBV5-6; CDR3 protein: CASSYQGANTEAFF
J gene: TRBJ1-2; clone size: -; V gene: TRBV4-1; CDR3 protein: CASSQGDTGYTF
J gene: TRBJ2-7; clone size: -; V gene: TRBV11-3; CDR3 protein: CASSPTGWNEQYF
J gene: TRBJ2-1; clone size: -; V gene: TRBV30; CDR3 protein: CAWRQPSYNEQFF
J gene: TRBJ2-5; clone size: -; V gene: TRBV18; CDR3 protein: CASSLRDSSQETQYF
J gene: TRBJ2-1; clone size: few; V gene: TRBV28; CDR3 protein: CASRVIRDSIYNEQFF
J gene: TRBJ2-1; clone size: -; V gene: TRBV7-7; CDR3 protein: CASSLEKREAAGEQFF
J gene: TRBJ2-3; clone size: few; V gene: TRBV10-2; CDR3 protein: CASSEGGPTDTQYF
J gene: TRBJ2-3; clone size: -; V gene: TRBV4-2; CDR3 protein: CASSQAAGQSTDTQYF
J gene: TRBJ1-2; clone size: few; V gene: TRBV7-2; CDR3 protein: CASSLDKGYTF
J gene: TRBJ1-4; clone size: -; V gene: TRBV30; CDR3 protein: CAWSTARTGRGGEKLFF
J gene: TRBJ2-6; clone size: few; V gene: TRBV6-5; CDR3 protein: CASKTGVPGANVLTF
J gene: TRBJ1-5; clone size: -; V gene: TRBV30; CDR3 protein: CAWSLRDRGSNQPQHF
J gene: TRBJ2-5; clone size: -; V gene: TRBV6-5; CDR3 protein: CASSYSGLGGEETQYF
J gene: TRBJ1-1; clone size: -; V gene: TRBV6-5; CDR3 protein: CASSYQGRSTEAFF
J gene: TRBJ1-2; clone size: -; V gene: TRBV5-1; CDR3 protein: CASSYDLAGQGGGYTF
J gene: TRBJ2-7; clone size: -; V gene: TRBV6-4; CDR3 protein: CASKGTLSTYEQYF
J gene: TRBJ2-7; clone size: -; V gene: TRBV6-1; CDR3 protein: CASTERDRTYEQYF
J gene: TRBJ1-1; clone size: -; V gene: TRBV19; CDR3 protein: CASSTRSPEAFF
J gene: TRBJ1-6; clone size: -; V gene: TRBV6-5; CDR3 protein: CASSYQTGGISPLHF
J gene: TRBJ2-7; clone size: once; V gene: TRBV20-1; CDR3 protein: CSAPDSYEQYF
J gene: TRBJ1-1; clone size: -; V gene: TRBV10-2; CDR3 protein: CASRQNMNTEAFF
J gene: TRBJ1-5; clone size: few; V gene: TRBV6-1; CDR3 protein: CASRAGNQPQHF
J gene: TRBJ2-7; clone size: -; V gene: TRBV10-1; CDR3 protein: CASSDRGSYEQYF
J gene: TRBJ2-3; clone size: few; V gene: TRBV5-1; CDR3 protein: CASSTGQGRDTQYF
J gene: TRBJ2-2; clone size: -; V gene: TRBV5-1; CDR3 protein: CASSRDSANTGELFF
J gene: TRBJ2-7; clone size: -; V gene: TRBV11-3; CDR3 protein: CASSLASGQGYEQYF
J gene: TRBJ2-1; clone size: -; V gene: TRBV7-3; CDR3 protein: CASTLDAGGPGEQFF
J gene: TRBJ2-3; clone size: -; V gene: TRBV18; CDR3 protein: CASSGGVGQTDTQYF
J gene: TRBJ1-2; clone size: -; V gene: TRBV5-1; CDR3 protein: CASSLTGSGYTF
J gene: TRBJ2-1; clone size: -; V gene: TRBV7-9; CDR3 protein: CSSHTRGGNNEQFF
J gene: TRBJ2-2; clone size: -; V gene: TRBV1; CDR3 protein: CTSSQDVVEGGTGELFF
J gene: TRBJ2-7; clone size: few; V gene: TRBV5-1; CDR3 protein: CASSPTGLTYF
J gene: TRBJ2-2; clone size: -; V gene: TRBV5-1; CDR3 protein: CASSWTGDAGELFF
J gene: TRBJ2-7; clone size: -; V gene: TRBV19; CDR3 protein: CATRELGEKGYEQYF
J gene: TRBJ2-7; clone size: -; V gene: TRBV29-1; CDR3 protein: CSVESDSRYEQYF
J gene: -; clone size: once; V gene: TRBV9; CDR3 protein: CASSLRDRAYEQYF
J gene: TRBJ2-4; clone size: once; V gene: TRBV7-2; CDR3 protein: CASSEGTGRNIQYF
J gene: TRBJ1-1; clone size: -; V gene: TRBV6-4; CDR3 protein: CASSSQANTEAFF
J gene: TRBJ2-1; clone size: -; V gene: TRBV5-6; CDR3 protein: CASSPGLAGTNEQFF
J gene: TRBJ2-5; clone size: -; V gene: TRBV7-3; CDR3 protein: CASSLPSSETQYF
J gene: -; clone size: once; V gene: TRBV29-1; CDR3 protein: CSVGDSGSYEQYF
J gene: TRBJ2-7; clone size: -; V gene: TRBV15; CDR3 protein: CATSRGDRGSEQYF
J gene: TRBJ1-2; clone size: once; V gene: TRBV7-9; CDR3 protein: CASSPGQNYGYTF
J gene: TRBJ2-1; clone size: once; V gene: TRBV7-3; CDR3 protein: CASSSRARASYNEQFF